This T cell receptor (beta chain) was observed in a study of early T cells in non-severe SARS-CoV-2 infection. Study at large: Unsorted whole blood bulk RNA was sequenced, with unpaired chains. Regarding the study as a whole: Clonotype matching in VDJdb favored anti-spike CD8 responses and did not capture private and CD4 specificities.

Unique molecular identifiers tagged individual cDNA molecules. A single record per CDR3 protein comes from TCRdb applying MiXCR to the 5' RACE reads. This sample has roughly 50,000 distinct CDR3 sequences, with over 7.5% found just once. A remark on this clonotype: Its antigen is currently unknown.

Sequenced input: whole blood. The source is an adult who was a healthcare worker with PCR-confirmed SARS-CoV-2 infection or an uninfected control (not recorded which).

This CDR3 reads CASSLDRVSLHF. As DNA, the CDR3 is TGTGCCAGCAGTCTCGACAGGGTATCCCTCCACTTT. This chain uses TRBV28 with TRBJ1-6; 7 nucleotides match TRBD1. The J segment lost 14 bases and the V segment lost 5 bases, leaving 6 bases of the junction unmatched. CDR1 is MDHEN and CDR2 is SYDVKM in the germline V gene. The length of the CDR3 is 12 residues.